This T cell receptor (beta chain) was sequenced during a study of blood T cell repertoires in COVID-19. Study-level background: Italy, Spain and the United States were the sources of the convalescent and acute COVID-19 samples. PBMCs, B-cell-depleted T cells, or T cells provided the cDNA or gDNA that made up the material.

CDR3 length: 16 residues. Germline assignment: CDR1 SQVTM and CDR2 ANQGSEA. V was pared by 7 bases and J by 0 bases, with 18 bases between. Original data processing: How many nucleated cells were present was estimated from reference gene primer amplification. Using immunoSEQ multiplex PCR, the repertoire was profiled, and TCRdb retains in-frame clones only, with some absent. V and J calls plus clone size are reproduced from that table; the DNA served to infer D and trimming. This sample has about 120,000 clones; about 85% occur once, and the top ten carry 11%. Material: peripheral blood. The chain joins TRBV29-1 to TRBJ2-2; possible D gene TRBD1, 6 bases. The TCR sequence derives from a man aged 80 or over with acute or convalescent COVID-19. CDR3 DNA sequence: TGCAGCGCAGGCGACAGGCACCAAACGAACACCGGGGAGCTGTTTTTT. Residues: CSAGDRHQTNTGELFF.